One T cell receptor (beta chain) is described in this entry. Assay used: immunoSEQ multiplex PCR; TCRdb lists only in-frame clones, some missing. The sample includes approximately 46,000 clones, approximately 90% seen only once; the top ten take 0.65% to 0.95%. The CDR3 contains 15 residues. Trimming took off 3 bases at V and 5 bases at J, with 15 bases between the two ends. CDR1 is MNHEY, CDR2 SVGAGI, per germline. These data originate in a study of control samples from healthy donors and cancer patients. This receptor was taken from a man aged 25-45 years with colorectal cancer. The sample was PBMCs. V gene TRBV6-5 combines with J gene TRBJ2-3; maybe TRBD2 (6 bases). In nucleotides, the CDR3 is TGTGCCAGCAGTTATCTAGGGGAGGTTGAAGATACGCAGTATTTT. It is translated as CASSYLGEVEDTQYF.